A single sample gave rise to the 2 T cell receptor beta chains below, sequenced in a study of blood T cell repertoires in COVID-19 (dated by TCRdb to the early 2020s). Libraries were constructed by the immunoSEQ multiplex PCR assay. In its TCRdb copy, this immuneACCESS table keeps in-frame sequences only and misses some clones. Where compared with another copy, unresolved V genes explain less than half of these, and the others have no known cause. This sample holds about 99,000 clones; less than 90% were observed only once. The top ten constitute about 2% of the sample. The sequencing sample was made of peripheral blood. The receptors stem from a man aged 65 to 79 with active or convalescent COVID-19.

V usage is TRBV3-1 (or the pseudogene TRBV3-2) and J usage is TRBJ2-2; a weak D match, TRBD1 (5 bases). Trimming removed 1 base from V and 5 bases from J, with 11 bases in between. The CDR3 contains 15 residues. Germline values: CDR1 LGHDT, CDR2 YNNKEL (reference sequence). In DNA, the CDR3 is TGTGCCAGCAGCCAAGTTGACAGACTTACCGGGGAGCTGTTTTTT. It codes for CASSQVDRLTGELFF.

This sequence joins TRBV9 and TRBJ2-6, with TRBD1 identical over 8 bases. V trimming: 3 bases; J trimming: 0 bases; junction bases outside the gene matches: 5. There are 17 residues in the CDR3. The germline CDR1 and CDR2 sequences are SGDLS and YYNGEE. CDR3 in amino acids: CASSAGTGSSGANVLTF. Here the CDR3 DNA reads TGTGCCAGCAGCGCCGGGACAGGTTCCTCTGGGGCCAACGTCCTGACTTTC.